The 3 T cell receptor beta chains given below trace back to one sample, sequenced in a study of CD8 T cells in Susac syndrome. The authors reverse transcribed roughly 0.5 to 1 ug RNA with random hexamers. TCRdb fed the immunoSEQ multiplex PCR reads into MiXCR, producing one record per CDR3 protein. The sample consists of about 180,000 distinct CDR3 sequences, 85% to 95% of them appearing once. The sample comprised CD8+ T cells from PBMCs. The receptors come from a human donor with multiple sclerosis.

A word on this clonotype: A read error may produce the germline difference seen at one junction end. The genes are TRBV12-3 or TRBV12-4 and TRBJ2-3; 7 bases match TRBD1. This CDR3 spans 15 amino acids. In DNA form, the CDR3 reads TGTGCCAGCAGTCCCGCCCGACAGGGTCCCGGGATCGGCGATTTT. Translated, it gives CASSPARQGPGIGDF.

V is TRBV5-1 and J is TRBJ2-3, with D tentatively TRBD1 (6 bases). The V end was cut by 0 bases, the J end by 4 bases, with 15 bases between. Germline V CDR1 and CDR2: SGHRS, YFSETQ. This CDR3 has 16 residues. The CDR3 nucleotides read TGCGCCAGCAGCTTGGTGTCAGGGGCAGTAGCAGATACGCAGTATTTT. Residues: CASSLVSGAVADTQYF.

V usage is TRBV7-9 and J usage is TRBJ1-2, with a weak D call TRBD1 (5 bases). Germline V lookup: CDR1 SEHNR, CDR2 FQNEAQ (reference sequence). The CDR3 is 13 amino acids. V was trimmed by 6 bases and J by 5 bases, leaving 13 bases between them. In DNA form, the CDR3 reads TGTGCCAGCAGTCCTCGACAGATATATGGCTACACCTTC. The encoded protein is CASSPRQIYGYTF.